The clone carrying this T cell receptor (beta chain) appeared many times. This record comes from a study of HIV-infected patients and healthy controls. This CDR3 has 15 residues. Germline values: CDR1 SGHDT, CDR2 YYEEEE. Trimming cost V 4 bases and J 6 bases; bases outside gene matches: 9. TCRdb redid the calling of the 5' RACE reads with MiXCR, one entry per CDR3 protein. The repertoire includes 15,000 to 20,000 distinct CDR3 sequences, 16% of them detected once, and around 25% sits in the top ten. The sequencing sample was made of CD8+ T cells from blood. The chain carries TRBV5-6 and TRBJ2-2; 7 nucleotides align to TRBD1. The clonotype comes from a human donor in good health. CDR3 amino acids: CASSPLPDRAGELFF. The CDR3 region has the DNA TGTGCCAGCAGCCCCCTTCCCGACAGGGCCGGGGAGCTGTTTTTT.